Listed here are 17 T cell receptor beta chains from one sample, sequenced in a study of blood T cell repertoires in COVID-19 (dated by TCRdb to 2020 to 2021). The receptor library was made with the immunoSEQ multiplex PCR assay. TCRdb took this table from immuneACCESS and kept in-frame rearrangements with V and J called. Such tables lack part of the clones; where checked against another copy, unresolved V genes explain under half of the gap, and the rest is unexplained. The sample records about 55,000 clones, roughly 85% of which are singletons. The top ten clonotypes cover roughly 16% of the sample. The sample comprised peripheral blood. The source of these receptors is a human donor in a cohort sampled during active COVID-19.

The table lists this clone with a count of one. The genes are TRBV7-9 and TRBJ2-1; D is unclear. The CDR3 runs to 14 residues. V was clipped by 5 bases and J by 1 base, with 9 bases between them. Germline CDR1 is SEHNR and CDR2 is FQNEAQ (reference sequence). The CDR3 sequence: CASSPPRSYNEQFF. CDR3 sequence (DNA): TGTGCCAGCAGCCCCCCGCGGTCCTACAATGAGCAGTTCTTC.

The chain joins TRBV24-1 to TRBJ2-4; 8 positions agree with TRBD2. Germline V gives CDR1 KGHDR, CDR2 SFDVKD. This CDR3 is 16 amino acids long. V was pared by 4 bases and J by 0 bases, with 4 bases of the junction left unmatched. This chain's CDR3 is CATSEKREGAKNIQYF. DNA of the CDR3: TGTGCCACCAGTGAGAAACGGGAGGGAGCCAAAAACATTCAGTACTTC.

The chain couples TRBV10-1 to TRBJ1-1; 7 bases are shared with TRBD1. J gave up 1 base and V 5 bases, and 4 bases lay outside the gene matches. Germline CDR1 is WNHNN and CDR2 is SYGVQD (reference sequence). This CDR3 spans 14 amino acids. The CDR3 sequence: CASSRQGSNTEAFF. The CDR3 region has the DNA TGCGCCAGCAGTCGACAGGGATCGAACACTGAAGCTTTCTTT.

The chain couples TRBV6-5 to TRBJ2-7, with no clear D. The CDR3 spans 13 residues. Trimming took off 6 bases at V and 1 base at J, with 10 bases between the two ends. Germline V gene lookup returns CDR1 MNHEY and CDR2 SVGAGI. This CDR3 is CASSDLQSYEQYF. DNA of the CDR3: TGTGCCAGCAGCGACCTACAGTCCTACGAGCAGTACTTC.

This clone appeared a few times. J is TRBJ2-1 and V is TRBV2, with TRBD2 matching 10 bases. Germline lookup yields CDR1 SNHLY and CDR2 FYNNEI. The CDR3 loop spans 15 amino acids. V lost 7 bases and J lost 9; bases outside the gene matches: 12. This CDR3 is CASTTVLAGEGEQFF. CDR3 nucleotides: TGTGCCAGCACCACGGTTCTAGCGGGAGAAGGTGAGCAGTTCTTC.

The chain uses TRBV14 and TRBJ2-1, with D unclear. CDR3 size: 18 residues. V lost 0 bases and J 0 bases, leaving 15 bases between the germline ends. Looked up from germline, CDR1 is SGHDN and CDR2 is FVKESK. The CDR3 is CASSQDLFSPSSYNEQFF. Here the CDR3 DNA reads TGTGCCAGCAGCCAAGATTTGTTTAGCCCCAGCTCCTACAATGAGCAGTTCTTC.

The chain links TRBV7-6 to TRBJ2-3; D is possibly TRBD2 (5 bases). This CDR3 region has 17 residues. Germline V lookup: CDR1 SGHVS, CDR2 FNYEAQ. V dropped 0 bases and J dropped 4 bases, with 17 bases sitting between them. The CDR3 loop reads CASSLAGLASAADTQYF. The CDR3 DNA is TGTGCCAGCAGCTTAGCAGGGCTAGCATCGGCGGCAGATACGCAGTATTTT.

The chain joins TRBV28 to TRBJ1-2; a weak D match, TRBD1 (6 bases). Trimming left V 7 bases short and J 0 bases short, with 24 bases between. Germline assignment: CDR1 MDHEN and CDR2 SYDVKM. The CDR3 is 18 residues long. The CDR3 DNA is TGTGCCAGCATTATCGCGGGGGGGGCTACATTTTCTAACTATGGCTACACCTTC. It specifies CASIIAGGATFSNYGYTF.

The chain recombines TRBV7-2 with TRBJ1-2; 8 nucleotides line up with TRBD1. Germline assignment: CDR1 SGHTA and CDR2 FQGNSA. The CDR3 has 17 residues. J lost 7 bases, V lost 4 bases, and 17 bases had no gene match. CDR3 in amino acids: CASSSTGVDGVISGYTF. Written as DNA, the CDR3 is TGTGCCAGCAGCTCGACAGGGGTAGATGGGGTGATCTCTGGCTACACCTTC.

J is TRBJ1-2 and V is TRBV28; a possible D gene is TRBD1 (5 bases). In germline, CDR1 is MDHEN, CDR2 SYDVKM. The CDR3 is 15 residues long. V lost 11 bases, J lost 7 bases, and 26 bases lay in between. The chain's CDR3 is CAGAAATAGEGGYTF. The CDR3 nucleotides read TGTGCCGGAGCCGCTGCCACGGCGGGGGAGGGTGGCTACACCTTC.

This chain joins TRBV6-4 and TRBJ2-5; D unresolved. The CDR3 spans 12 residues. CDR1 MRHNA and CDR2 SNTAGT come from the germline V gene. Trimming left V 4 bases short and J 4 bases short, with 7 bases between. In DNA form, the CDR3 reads TGTGCCAGCAGTGTAACTGTAGAGACCCAGTACTTC. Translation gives CASSVTVETQYF.

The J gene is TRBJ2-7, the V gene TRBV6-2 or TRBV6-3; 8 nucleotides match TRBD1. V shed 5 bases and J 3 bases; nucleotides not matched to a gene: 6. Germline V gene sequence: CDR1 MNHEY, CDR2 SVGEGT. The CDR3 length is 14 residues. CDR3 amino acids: CASSTRQGSYEQYF. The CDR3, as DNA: TGTGCCAGCAGTACCAGACAGGGGAGCTACGAGCAGTACTTC.

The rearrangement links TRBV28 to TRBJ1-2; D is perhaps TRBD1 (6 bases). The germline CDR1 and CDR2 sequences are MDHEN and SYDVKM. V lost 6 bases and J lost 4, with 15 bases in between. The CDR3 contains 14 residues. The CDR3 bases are TGTGCCAGCAGAAGGACAGAGGCCTTCTATGGCTACACCTTC. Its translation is CASRRTEAFYGYTF.

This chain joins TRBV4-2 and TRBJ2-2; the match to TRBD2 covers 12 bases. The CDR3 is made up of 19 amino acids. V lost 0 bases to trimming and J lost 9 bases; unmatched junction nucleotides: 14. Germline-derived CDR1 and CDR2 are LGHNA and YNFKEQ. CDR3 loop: CASSQEVNPTSGRIRELFF. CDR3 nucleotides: TGTGCCAGCAGCCAAGAAGTAAATCCCACTAGCGGGAGGATCAGGGAGCTGTTTTTT.

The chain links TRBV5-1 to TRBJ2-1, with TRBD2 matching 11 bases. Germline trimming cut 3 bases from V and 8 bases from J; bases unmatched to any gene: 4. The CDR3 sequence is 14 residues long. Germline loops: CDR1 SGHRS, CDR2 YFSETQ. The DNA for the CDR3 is TGCGCCAGCAGCTCCGGGACTAGCGGACATGAGCAGTTCTTC. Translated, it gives CASSSGTSGHEQFF.

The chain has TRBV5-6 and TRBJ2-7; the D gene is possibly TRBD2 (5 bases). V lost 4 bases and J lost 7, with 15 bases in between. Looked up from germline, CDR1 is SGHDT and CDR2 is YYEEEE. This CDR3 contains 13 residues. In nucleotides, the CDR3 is TGTGCCAGCAGCCCGTTTACGGGGTGGGAGCAGTACTTC. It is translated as CASSPFTGWEQYF.

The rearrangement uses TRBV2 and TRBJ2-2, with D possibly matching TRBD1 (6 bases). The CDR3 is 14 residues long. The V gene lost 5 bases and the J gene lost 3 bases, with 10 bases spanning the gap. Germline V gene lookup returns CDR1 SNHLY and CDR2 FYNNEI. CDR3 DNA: TGTGCCAGCAGTCCGCGACAGGACACCGGGGAGCTGTTTTTT. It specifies CASSPRQDTGELFF.